A few counts support the clone carrying this TCR beta chain. Its antigen is currently unknown. This sample is drawn from a study of siplizumab effects on memory and regulatory T cells. Mixed lymphocyte reaction cells were cocultured at 37°C for 5 to 6 days. The study assayed around 9.3 x 10^4 TCR templates per sample. The table came from immunoSEQ multiplex PCR; TCRdb's copy has only in-frame clones and leaves some out. In the table there are 9,000 to 15,000 clones, 47% of which are singletons. The germline V gene has CDR1 SGDLS and CDR2 YYNGEE. The CDR3 length is 14 residues. Trimming removed 0 bases at V and 4 bases at J, with 10 bases between. Notes on the study in general: Naive T cells were seemingly more diverse than memory cells, and major contributions to the alloresponse seemed to be made by them.

The TCR comes from a human donor in good health; the cells came from an allogeneic mixed lymphocyte reaction. Some clones in this sample may be carry-over from other donors' samples. The chain joins TRBV9 to TRBJ1-1; D remains unclear. Sequencing was carried out using CFSE-low (dividing) CD8+ T cells sorted from an allogeneic mixed lymphocyte reaction. The CDR3 DNA reads TGTGCCAGCAGCGTAGTTTTGATAGGCACTGAAGCTTTCTTT. Encoded protein: CASSVVLIGTEAFF.